These 14 T cell receptor beta chains originate from one sample sequenced in a study of identical twins. A single record per CDR3 protein comes from TCRdb applying MiXCR to the 5' RACE reads. The sample includes about 570,000 distinct CDR3 sequences, roughly 9.9% of them seen just once. These records were also assigned to another study, of yellow fever vaccine responses in identical twins.

Material: PBMCs. The receptors derive from a woman aged 18-30 years in good health.

The chain uses TRBV3-1 and TRBJ1-6, with D maybe TRBD1 (5 bases). The CDR3 loop spans 15 amino acids. V was trimmed by 4 bases and J by 8 bases, leaving 15 bases between them. Germline CDR1 reads LGHDT; CDR2 reads YNNKEL (reference sequence). CDR3: CASSRGTSRDSPLHF. The CDR3 DNA sequence: TGTGCCAGCAGCCGAGGGACGAGTCGCGATTCACCCCTCCACTTT. The full variable domain, its missing parts supplied by reference TRBV3-1 and TRBJ1-6, is DTAVSQTPKYLVTQMGNDKSIKCEQNLGHDTMYWYKQDSKKFLKIMFSYNNKELIINETVPNRFSPKSPDKAHLNLHINSLELGDSAVYFCASSRGTSRDSPLHFGNGTRLTVT.

This clonotype was observed at least ten times. The genes are TRBV7-3 and TRBJ2-2, with 8 bases that match TRBD1. The germline gives CDR1 SGHTA, CDR2 FQGTGA. CDR3 length equals 15 residues. V shed 5 bases, J shed 5 bases, and the junction held 7 bases outside the gene matches. The CDR3 is CASSNAGGRTGELFF. The CDR3 nucleotides are TGTGCCAGCAGCAATGCAGGGGGCAGGACCGGGGAGCTGTTTTTT.

CDR3 nucleotide sequence: TGTGCCAGCAGTTTAGGACAGGTCTATGGCTACACCTTC. Protein product: CASSLGQVYGYTF. The chain has TRBV12-3 or TRBV12-4 and TRBJ1-2; D may be TRBD1 (6 bases). This CDR3 spans 13 amino acids. Trimming cost V 1 base and J 4 bases, with 7 bases left between them.

The genes are TRBV6-5 and TRBJ2-2; TRBD1 matches at 11 bases. CDR1 is MNHEY, CDR2 SVGAGI, per germline. With 3 bases clipped from V and 6 bases from J, the junction kept 3 bases outside the gene matches. The CDR3 spans 15 residues. Written as DNA, the CDR3 is TGTGCCAGCAGTTATGGGGACAGGGGGTCCGGGGAGCTGTTTTTT. Residues: CASSYGDRGSGELFF.

This chain links TRBV3-1 with TRBJ2-1; 8 bases line up with TRBD2. This CDR3 spans 16 amino acids. With 1 base clipped from V and 7 bases from J, the junction kept 9 bases outside the gene matches. Germline CDR1 is LGHDT and CDR2 is YNNKEL (reference sequence). CDR3 DNA sequence: TGTGCCAGCAGCCAAGGTACCGGGACTAGAACAAATGAGCAGTTCTTC. Encoded protein: CASSQGTGTRTNEQFF.

The gene calls are TRBV7-6 and TRBJ2-5, with D perhaps TRBD1 (6 bases). Trimming pared 5 bases from V and 2 bases from J, leaving 12 bases between. The germline V gene has CDR1 SGHVS and CDR2 FNYEAQ. The CDR3 spans 14 residues. DNA of the CDR3: TGTGCCAGCAGCCAGGGGCCACTACAAGAGACCCAGTACTTC. Translated: CASSQGPLQETQYF.

The V call is TRBV9, the J call TRBJ2-7, with D possibly being TRBD1 (7 bases). Looked up from germline, CDR1 is SGDLS and CDR2 is YYNGEE. V was cut by 5 bases and J by 0 bases, with 12 bases left in between. The CDR3 loop spans 14 amino acids. CDR3 in amino acids: CASSRGTASYEQYF. The CDR3 DNA is TGTGCCAGCAGTCGGGGGACAGCCTCCTACGAGCAGTACTTC.

This clonotype came up a few times. The V call is TRBV5-1, the J call TRBJ2-4, with D perhaps TRBD2 (6 bases). The CDR3 is 16 amino acids. V was pared by 4 bases and J by 1 base, with 15 bases between. CDR1 is SGHRS, CDR2 YFSETQ, per germline. DNA for the CDR3: TGCGCCAGCAGCACCCGGGGGTCAGGCGCCAAAAACATTCAGTACTTC. This translates into CASSTRGSGAKNIQYF.

There are a few counts of this clonotype. The chain is built from TRBV2 and TRBJ2-1; D perhaps matches TRBD2 (5 bases). The germline V and J ends were trimmed by 3 bases and 9 bases, with 9 bases remaining between them. The CDR3 has 12 residues. Germline-derived CDR1 and CDR2 are SNHLY and FYNNEI. In nucleotides, the CDR3 is TGTGCCAGCAGTGACGGAGGTCTTGAGCAGTTCTTC. Translating it yields CASSDGGLEQFF.

In its sample, this clonotype was seen a few times. This chain links TRBV29-1 with TRBJ2-5; D might be TRBD1 (5 bases). From germline, CDR1 is SQVTM and CDR2 ANQGSEA. This CDR3 spans 12 amino acids. V lost 1 base and J 5 bases, leaving 8 bases between the germline ends. The CDR3 loop reads CSVEVQAETQYF. The CDR3 nucleotides are TGCAGCGTTGAAGTACAGGCGGAGACCCAGTACTTC.

The gene calls are TRBV27 and TRBJ2-1; tentatively, D is TRBD1 (6 bases). There are 14 residues in the CDR3. The germline V gene has CDR1 MNHEY and CDR2 SMNVEV (reference sequence). V lost 7 bases and J 2 bases, leaving 12 bases between the germline ends. CDR3 coding DNA: TGTGCCAGCACACAGGGACCCCCCTACAATGAGCAGTTCTTC. It codes for CASTQGPPYNEQFF.

The V gene is TRBV12-3 or TRBV12-4, the J gene TRBJ2-3; D is possibly TRBD1 (5 bases). The CDR3 length is 13 residues. Trimming removed 6 bases at V and 11 bases at J, with 18 bases between. The CDR3 is CASSKETGRGQYF. DNA for the CDR3: TGTGCCAGCAGCAAAGAAACAGGCCGTGGGCAGTATTTT.

This clonotype appeared many times. The chain combines TRBV5-1 with TRBJ2-3; 9 positions match TRBD1. This CDR3 has 22 amino acids. Germline V lookup: CDR1 SGHRS, CDR2 YFSETQ. V dropped 9 bases and J dropped 0; count of bases not matched to a gene: 29. CDR3 protein: CAIRLFGIGTGFSSPSTDTQYF. The CDR3 DNA is TGCGCCATCCGCCTCTTTGGGATTGGGACAGGGTTCTCTAGTCCTAGCACAGATACGCAGTATTTT.

This clonotype was counted a few times. This chain links TRBV3-1 with TRBJ1-4, with D maybe TRBD1 (5 bases). CDR3 length: 15 amino acids. V was pared by 3 bases and J by 8 bases, with 16 bases between. In germline, CDR1 is LGHDT, CDR2 YNNKEL (reference sequence). CDR3 region: CASSQKLGDGEKLFF. CDR3 bases: TGTGCCAGCAGCCAGAAGTTGGGGGATGGAGAAAAACTGTTTTTT.